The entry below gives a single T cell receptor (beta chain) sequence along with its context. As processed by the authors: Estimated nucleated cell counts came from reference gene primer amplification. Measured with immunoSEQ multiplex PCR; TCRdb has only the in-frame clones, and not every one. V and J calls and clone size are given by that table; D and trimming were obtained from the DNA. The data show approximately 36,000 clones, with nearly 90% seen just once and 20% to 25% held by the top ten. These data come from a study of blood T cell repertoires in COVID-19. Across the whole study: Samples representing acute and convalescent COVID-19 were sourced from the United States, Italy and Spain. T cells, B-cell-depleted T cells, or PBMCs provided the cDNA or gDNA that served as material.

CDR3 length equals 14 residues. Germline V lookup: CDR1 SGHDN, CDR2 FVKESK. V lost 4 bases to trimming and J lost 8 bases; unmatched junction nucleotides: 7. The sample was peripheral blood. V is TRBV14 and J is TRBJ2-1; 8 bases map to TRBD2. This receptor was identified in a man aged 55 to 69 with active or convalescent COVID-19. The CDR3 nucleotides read TGTGCCAGCAGCCGGACTAGCTTTTGGGATGAGCAGTTCTTC. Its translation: CASSRTSFWDEQFF.